This TCR beta chain was recovered during a study of regulatory T cells in long-lasting Graves disease. Library construction for TCR beta used iRepertoire HTBI primers and Arm-PCR of CDR3 regions. TCRdb ran MiXCR on the multiplex PCR reads and lists one entry per CDR3 protein. The data contain 500,000 to 700,000 distinct CDR3 sequences, roughly 15% of them singletons. This clonotype was counted only a few times. The time point is: newly diagnosed GD, antithyroid drugs for less than 3 months. PBMC RNA served as the TCR library source. V dropped 6 bases and J dropped 4; count of bases not matched to a gene: 9. The CDR3 runs to 14 residues. Germline CDR1 and CDR2: DFQATT and SNEGSKA (reference sequence). This same sample was also part of a study on T cells in Graves' hyperthyroidism and ophthalmopathy.

Sequencing was performed on peripheral blood mononuclear cells (PBMCs), taken at new diagnosis, from a patient treated with antithyroid drugs. This clonotype was obtained from a woman in her twenties or thirties with Graves disease. The chain links TRBV20-1 to TRBJ2-1; 7 positions agree with TRBD2. The CDR3 DNA reads TGCAGTGCCCCCGTGGCGGGAGTGTACAATGAGCAGTTCTTC. Translated: CSAPVAGVYNEQFF.